This TCR beta chain appears in the sequencing data of a study of blood T cell repertoires in COVID-19. TCRdb's table, derived via immunoSEQ multiplex PCR, lists solely in-frame clones and lacks some. Here the sample spans 310,000 or so clones, 88% being singletons. Per the germline V gene, CDR1 is MDHEN and CDR2 is SYDVKM. The CDR3 contains 13 residues. The TCR originated in a woman in her 30s with COVID-19, enrolled during active disease. The chain employs TRBV28 and TRBJ2-2; tentatively, D is TRBD2 (6 bases). Specimen: peripheral blood. CDR3 loop: CASGTSNTGELFF. The CDR3 region has the DNA TGTGCGTCCGGGACTTCGAACACCGGGGAGCTGTTTTTT.